Following are 16 T cell receptor beta chains from one sample sequenced in a study of TIL therapy for anti-PD-1-resistant metastatic lung cancer. Time point specified: pre-treatment sample, taken before nivolumab and TIL therapy. The immunoSEQ assay was v3. The protocol was immunoSEQ multiplex PCR, while the TCRdb copy is restricted to in-frame clones and leaves out a portion. The table shows fewer than 20,000 clones, with roughly 85% occurring only once. This specimen consisted of blood, obtained at baseline. The source is a person between 25 and 79 years old with non-small cell lung cancer.

The CDR3 protein is CASRLTPDSEAFF. The CDR3 DNA sequence: TGCGCCAGCAGACTGACCCCCGACTCTGAAGCTTTCTTT. This sequence joins TRBV5-1 and TRBJ1-1; no reliable D call. Trimming took 5 bases from V and 6 from J, leaving 14 bases between them. The CDR3 is 13 residues long. Germline CDR1 reads SGHRS; CDR2 reads YFSETQ.

A single count supports this clone. The chain joins TRBV28 to TRBJ1-3, with D possibly TRBD1 on 6 matching bases. Trimming pared 3 bases from V and 3 bases from J, leaving 9 bases between. This CDR3 has 14 amino acids. In germline, CDR1 is MDHEN, CDR2 SYDVKM. As DNA, the CDR3 is TGTGCCAGCAGTTTGGGGGGCAGTGGAAACACCATATATTTT. Translation gives CASSLGGSGNTIYF.

The chain joins TRBV5-4 to TRBJ1-1, with 9 nucleotides matching TRBD1. V shed 4 bases, J shed 6 bases, and the junction held 16 bases outside the gene matches. Germline loops: CDR1 SGHNT, CDR2 YYREEE (reference sequence). The CDR3 has 17 residues. Here the CDR3 DNA reads TGTGCCAGCAGCCGTGGACAGGGGATAACGGGGGGAGCTGAAGCTTTCTTT. Protein: CASSRGQGITGGAEAFF. The full variable domain, its missing parts supplied by reference TRBV5-4 and TRBJ1-1, is ETGVTQSPTHLIKTRGQQVTLRCSSQSGHNTVSWYQQALGQGPQFIFQYYREEENGRGNFPPRFSGLQFPNYSSELNVNALELDDSALYLCASSRGQGITGGAEAFFGQGTRLTVV.

This chain connects TRBV7-2 to TRBJ2-5, with D hard to call. Germline-derived CDR1 and CDR2 are SGHTA and FQGNSA. The CDR3 is 12 residues long. Deletions cut 1 base from V and 5 bases from J, with 5 bases between. The CDR3 loop is CASSLDRETQYF. CDR3 DNA: TGTGCCAGCAGCTTAGACCGGGAGACCCAGTACTTC.

This clone was detected only a few times. The chain joins TRBV28 to TRBJ2-1; possible D gene TRBD2, 7 bases. This CDR3 region has 15 residues. V lost 2 bases and J 7 bases, leaving 15 bases between the germline ends. CDR1 and CDR2 (germline): MDHEN, SYDVKM. In DNA, the CDR3 is TGTGCCAGCAGTTTAGCGGGGGCAGGCTTAAATGAGCAGTTCTTC. It yields the protein CASSLAGAGLNEQFF.

The V gene is TRBV6-5, the J gene TRBJ2-7; D not certain. CDR1 is MNHEY, CDR2 SVGAGI, per germline. With 2 bases removed from V and 3 bases from J, the gap between germline ends came to 17 bases. CDR3 length: 16 residues. The CDR3 protein is CASSYVAGQQIYEQYF. The CDR3 bases are TGTGCCAGCAGTTACGTGGCAGGCCAACAAATCTACGAGCAGTACTTC.

The V and J genes are TRBV19 and TRBJ1-1, with 7 bases lining up with TRBD1. CDR1 is LNHDA and CDR2 is SQIVND in the germline V gene (reference sequence). The junction had 11 bases not matched to a gene; V was cut back by 6 bases and J by 1 base. The CDR3 is 16 amino acids. The CDR3 spells CASRPHYRGRNTEAFF. DNA of the CDR3: TGTGCCAGTAGGCCACACTACAGGGGAAGGAACACTGAAGCTTTCTTT. Combining the CDR3 with reference TRBV19 and TRBJ1-1 gives the whole variable domain DGGITQSPKYLFRKEGQNVTLSCEQNLNHDAMYWYRQDPGQGLRLIYYSQIVNDFQKGDIAEGYSVSREKKESFPLTVTSAQKNPTAFYLCASRPHYRGRNTEAFFGQGTRLTVV.

The genes are TRBV6-1 and TRBJ1-2; 11 bases agree with TRBD1. There are 14 residues in the CDR3. The germline V gene encodes CDR1 MNHNS and CDR2 SASEGT. The junction had 5 bases not matched to a gene; V was cut back by 3 bases and J by 8 bases. The CDR3 DNA reads as TGTGCCAGCAGTGAGGACAGGGGGCGGTCCGGCTACACCTTC. This translates into CASSEDRGRSGYTF.

The J gene is TRBJ2-1, the V gene TRBV9; D remains unclear. From germline, CDR1 is SGDLS and CDR2 YYNGEE. V was pared by 2 bases and J by 6 bases, with 15 bases between. The CDR3 extends over 15 amino acids. CDR3 coding DNA: TGTGCCAGCAGCGTTGCCGAGACGTCGATCAATGAGCAGTTCTTC. Translated: CASSVAETSINEQFF. Full variable domain (remainder filled in from reference TRBV9 and TRBJ2-1): DSGVTQTPKHLITATGQRVTLRCSPRSGDLSVYWYQQSLDQGLQFLIQYYNGEERAKGNILERFSAQQFPDLHSELNLSSLELGDSALYFCASSVAETSINEQFFGPGTRLTVL.

V is TRBV25-1 and J is TRBJ1-1; possible D gene TRBD1, 5 bases. The CDR3 has 15 amino acids. The ends were cut back, 4 bases at V and 3 bases at J, with 15 bases in the middle. Per the germline V gene, CDR1 is MGHDK and CDR2 is SYGVNS. Here the CDR3 reads CASSASWGSDTEAFF. CDR3 sequence (DNA): TGTGCCAGCAGTGCTAGTTGGGGGTCGGACACTGAAGCTTTCTTT.

Only one count was recorded for this clone. The V and J genes are TRBV7-9 and TRBJ2-7; 7 bases match TRBD2. V gave up 4 bases and J gave up 2 bases; unmatched junction bases: 2. The CDR3 covers 13 residues. Germline V gene sequence: CDR1 SEHNR, CDR2 FQNEAQ (reference sequence). The CDR3 region has the DNA TGTGCCAGCAGCTCAAGCGGGGCCTACGAGCAGTACTTC. Its protein is CASSSSGAYEQYF.

Points on this clone: Sequence at one end of the junction differs from germline and may be a read error. CDR3 DNA: TGTGCCAGTAATATATCACTGGACAGAAATCAGCCCCAGCATTTT. Amino acid sequence: CASNISLDRNQPQHF. The chain employs TRBV19 and TRBJ1-5; TRBD1 is a possible D gene (6 bases). Germline-derived CDR1 and CDR2 are LNHDA and SQIVND (reference sequence). This CDR3 is 15 amino acids long.

The J gene is TRBJ2-7, the V gene TRBV19; D perhaps matches TRBD1 (7 bases). V was trimmed by 5 bases and J by 2 bases, leaving 16 bases between them. The CDR3 runs to 15 residues. Germline lookup yields CDR1 LNHDA and CDR2 SQIVND (reference sequence). This chain's CDR3 is CASSPRQGLAYEQYF. In DNA, the CDR3 is TGTGCCAGTAGTCCGCGACAGGGACTGGCCTACGAGCAGTACTTC.

DNA for the CDR3: TGTGCCAGCCGAAACCTACAGGGGCTGGTTTCGAATCAGCCCCAGCATTTT. It translates to CASRNLQGLVSNQPQHF. The rearrangement joins TRBV27 to TRBJ1-5, with 7 bases that match TRBD1. Germline V CDR1 and CDR2: MNHEY, SMNVEV (reference sequence). V shed 8 bases and J 4 bases; nucleotides not matched to a gene: 17. The CDR3 extends over 17 amino acids.

The chain carries TRBV10-1 and TRBJ2-7; 16 bases agree with TRBD2. The CDR3 has 15 amino acids. Trimming at V came to 6 bases and at J to 2 bases, leaving 1 base not matched to a gene. CDR1 and CDR2 from the germline V gene are WNHNN and SYGVQD (reference sequence). The CDR3 reads CASRGTSGGAYEQYF. In nucleotides, the CDR3 is TGCGCCAGCAGGGGGACTAGCGGGGGGGCCTACGAGCAGTACTTC.

With respect to this clone: Other DNA sequences from this sample encode an identical CDR3 as well. This rearrangement joins TRBV18 to TRBJ1-2; D remains ambiguous. With 0 bases removed from V and 1 base from J, the gap between germline ends came to 6 bases. The germline gives CDR1 KGHSH, CDR2 LQKENI. CDR3 length: 14 amino acids. Here the CDR3 reads CASSPPTVNYGYTF. The DNA for the CDR3 is TGTGCCAGCTCACCACCTACCGTTAACTATGGCTACACCTTC. Complete variable domain (other parts from reference TRBV18 and TRBJ1-2): NAGVMQNPRHLVRRRGQEARLRCSPMKGHSHVYWYRQLPEEGLKFMVYLQKENIIDESGMPKERFSAEFPKEGPSILRIQQVVRGDSAAYFCASSPPTVNYGYTFGSGTRLTVV.